A single sample gave rise to the 25 T cell receptor beta chains below, sequenced in a study of blood T cell repertoires in COVID-19. Libraries were prepared by immunoSEQ multiplex PCR; TCRdb keeps only in-frame clonotypes and omits some of them. This sample has more than 200,000 clones, with 80% to 85% found just once. The sample was peripheral blood. Receptor source: a man in his 60s with acute or convalescent COVID-19.

The chain is built from TRBV6-4 and TRBJ1-3; D is unclear. V was cut by 6 bases and J by 0 bases, with 18 bases left in between. There are 17 residues in the CDR3. CDR1 and CDR2 (germline): MRHNA, SNTAGT. The chain's CDR3 is CASSPPRQVHSGNTIYF. The CDR3 bases are TGTGCCAGCAGCCCCCCCCGACAAGTTCACTCTGGAAACACCATATATTTT.

V usage is TRBV5-6 and J usage is TRBJ1-5; 9 bases fit TRBD1. The J segment lost 0 bases and the V segment lost 2 bases, leaving 3 bases of the junction unmatched. Germline values: CDR1 SGHDT, CDR2 YYEEEE. This CDR3 has 16 amino acids. CDR3 region: CASSLWTGDSNQPQHF. The CDR3 nucleotides are TGTGCCAGCAGCTTATGGACAGGGGATAGCAATCAGCCCCAGCATTTT.

This sequence joins TRBV6-5 and TRBJ1-3, with TRBD1 matching 10 bases. V was clipped by 0 bases and J by 4 bases; unmatched bases: 3. CDR3 size: 16 residues. CDR1 and CDR2 (germline): MNHEY, SVGAGI. Here the CDR3 reads CASSYSTGGTGNTIYF. CDR3 nucleotides: TGTGCCAGCAGTTACTCGACAGGGGGCACAGGAAACACCATATATTTT.

The chain carries TRBV7-8 and TRBJ2-7, with 9 bases matching TRBD2. Per the germline V gene, CDR1 is SGHVS and CDR2 is FQNEAQ. The CDR3 covers 15 residues. V lost 2 bases and J lost 2; bases outside the gene matches: 4. Written as DNA, the CDR3 is TGTGCCAGCAGCTTATCCGCTAGCGGGACCTACGAGCAGTACTTC. Translated, it gives CASSLSASGTYEQYF.

The chain uses TRBV6-6 and TRBJ2-1; 9 nucleotides agree with TRBD1. CDR1 MNHNY and CDR2 SVGAGI come from the germline V gene (reference sequence). The CDR3 extends over 15 amino acids. V trimming: 5 bases; J trimming: 7 bases; junction bases outside the gene matches: 9. This CDR3 reads CASSHFRDRENEQFF. CDR3 DNA sequence: TGTGCCAGCAGTCACTTCCGGGACAGGGAGAATGAGCAGTTCTTC.

The chain has TRBV28 and TRBJ2-5; 8 bases are shared with TRBD2. This CDR3 is 15 amino acids long. In germline, CDR1 is MDHEN, CDR2 SYDVKM. The trim removed 6 bases at V and 5 bases at J, leaving 11 bases unmatched. CDR3 nucleotides: TGTGCCAGCAGCACTGGGGGAGCGGGAGTTGAGACCCAGTACTTC. Translated, it gives CASSTGGAGVETQYF. Combining the CDR3 with reference TRBV28 and TRBJ2-5 gives the whole variable domain DVKVTQSSRYLVKRTGEKVFLECVQDMDHENMFWYRQDPGLGLRLIYFSYDVKMKEKGDIPEGYSVSREKKERFSLILESASTNQTSMYLCASSTGGAGVETQYFGPGTRLLVL.

This sequence joins TRBV18 and TRBJ2-7; 8 positions match TRBD1. The CDR3 contains 13 residues. Per germline, CDR1 KGHSH and CDR2 LQKENI. V shed 6 bases and J 2 bases; nucleotides not matched to a gene: 3. The CDR3 is CASSGTGTYEQYF. The DNA for the CDR3 is TGTGCCAGCTCCGGGACAGGAACCTACGAGCAGTACTTC.

The chain links TRBV4-1 to TRBJ2-7, with 16 bases matching TRBD2. Per the germline V gene, CDR1 is MGHRA and CDR2 is YSYEKL. The CDR3 is 16 residues long. The V segment lost 5 bases and the J segment 5 bases; nucleotides outside the gene matches: 6. The CDR3 is CASSEGTSGGADEQYF. The CDR3 bases are TGCGCCAGCAGCGAAGGGACTAGCGGGGGGGCCGACGAGCAGTACTTC.

This clone occurred a few times. The chain has TRBV27 and TRBJ1-2; TRBD1 matches at 7 bases. The CDR3 runs 13 residues. Germline V CDR1 and CDR2: MNHEY, SMNVEV (reference sequence). With V trimmed by 8 bases and J by 3 bases, 6 bases remained unmatched. CDR3 sequence: CASSRGSYYGYTF. The CDR3 DNA follows: TGTGCCAGCTCCAGGGGGAGCTACTATGGCTACACCTTC.

The chain has TRBV10-2 and TRBJ1-5; TRBD1 agrees at 9 bases. The junction had 5 bases not matched to a gene; V was cut back by 5 bases and J by 9 bases. CDR3 length: 13 residues. The germline V gene encodes CDR1 WSHSY and CDR2 SAAADI. The CDR3 loop reads CASSWDREGPQHF. The DNA for the CDR3 is TGCGCCAGCAGTTGGGACAGGGAAGGGCCCCAGCATTTT.

In this sample, this clone turned up a few times. V is TRBV4-1 and J is TRBJ1-2, with a weak D call TRBD1 (6 bases). The germline CDR1 and CDR2 sequences are MGHRA and YSYEKL. Deletions cut 2 bases from V and 4 bases from J, with 11 bases between. The CDR3 runs to 14 residues. CDR3 in amino acids: CASSQPLTGYGYTF. The CDR3 nucleotides read TGCGCCAGCAGCCAACCCTTGACAGGCTATGGCTACACCTTC.

This chain joins TRBV6-5 and TRBJ2-6; tentatively, D is TRBD1 (5 bases). With 7 bases removed from V and 0 bases from J, the gap between germline ends came to 7 bases. The CDR3 is made up of 14 amino acids. From germline, CDR1 is MNHEY and CDR2 SVGAGI. The CDR3 sequence is CASTGYSGANVLTF. The CDR3 nucleotides are TGTGCCAGCACAGGGTACTCTGGGGCCAACGTCCTGACTTTC.

The chain has TRBV4-1 and TRBJ1-1; D is perhaps TRBD1 (6 bases). Trimming stripped 4 bases from V and 0 bases from J, with 15 bases between. Germline V gene lookup returns CDR1 MGHRA and CDR2 YSYEKL. The length of the CDR3 is 16 residues. This chain's CDR3 is CASSPERGGMNTEAFF. The CDR3, as DNA: TGCGCCAGCAGCCCCGAAAGGGGGGGGATGAACACTGAAGCTTTCTTT.

The V and J genes are TRBV7-9 and TRBJ2-5; the D is unclear. The CDR3 has 14 amino acids. V was clipped by 5 bases and J by 5 bases, with 15 bases between them. CDR1 and CDR2 from the germline V gene are SEHNR and FQNEAQ (reference sequence). The chain's CDR3 is CASSPPMESETQYF. The CDR3 nucleotides are TGTGCCAGCAGCCCCCCCATGGAGAGTGAGACCCAGTACTTC.

The V and J genes are TRBV3-1 (or the pseudogene TRBV3-2) and TRBJ2-5; D is ambiguous. CDR3 size: 14 residues. Per germline, CDR1 LGHDT and CDR2 YNNKEL (reference sequence). The germline V and J ends were trimmed by 4 bases and 2 bases, with 11 bases remaining between them. The CDR3 DNA sequence: TGTGCCAGCAGCCCCCGGGTGATTCAAGAGACCCAGTACTTC. This gives the protein CASSPRVIQETQYF.

This chain uses TRBV5-4 with TRBJ2-1; no definite D call. The V gene's germline CDR1 is SGHNT and CDR2 YYREEE (reference sequence). This CDR3 contains 16 residues. V was shortened by 4 bases and J by 0 bases, with 14 bases between the two germline ends. The CDR3, as DNA: TGTGCCAGCAGCCCCGGCTCCCCTAGCTCCTACAATGAGCAGTTCTTC. This translates into CASSPGSPSSYNEQFF.

The chain employs TRBV5-1 and TRBJ1-1; D gene uncertain. The CDR3 totals 14 residues. Germline V gene data show CDR1 as SGHRS and CDR2 as YFSETQ. V lost 0 bases to trimming and J lost 3 bases, with 9 bases between them. CDR3 amino acids: CASSLDSPDTEAFF. The CDR3 coding sequence is TGCGCCAGCAGCTTGGACAGCCCAGACACTGAAGCTTTCTTT.

The rearrangement joins TRBV28 to TRBJ1-4; 8 bases map to TRBD1. The germline gives CDR1 MDHEN, CDR2 SYDVKM. CDR3 length: 16 amino acids. The V gene end was trimmed by 3 bases and the J gene end by 5 bases; junction bases not matched to a gene: 8. CDR3 in DNA: TGTGCCAGCAGTTTGCCCGGGACAGGTTCGAATGAAAAACTGTTTTTT. Translation: CASSLPGTGSNEKLFF.

The chain carries TRBV28 and TRBJ2-1, with D tentatively TRBD1 (5 bases). Trimming removed 6 bases from V and 10 bases from J, with 10 bases in between. There are 11 residues in the CDR3. The germline V gene encodes CDR1 MDHEN and CDR2 SYDVKM. The chain's CDR3 is CASSRAREQFF. The CDR3 nucleotides are TGTGCCAGCAGCAGGGCCAGGGAGCAGTTCTTC.

This chain connects TRBV7-9 to TRBJ2-3, with 9 bases identical to TRBD2. Germline lookup yields CDR1 SEHNR and CDR2 FQNEAQ (reference sequence). Trimming at V came to 7 bases and at J to 3 bases, leaving 14 bases not matched to a gene. The length of the CDR3 is 17 residues. The CDR3 DNA is TGTGCCAGCACTGGTAGCGGGAGTTTATTGGGGACAGATACGCAGTATTTT. Residues: CASTGSGSLLGTDTQYF.

V and J are TRBV27 and TRBJ2-1; 11 nucleotides align to TRBD2. The germline gives CDR1 MNHEY, CDR2 SMNVEV (reference sequence). V was pared by 7 bases and J by 1 base, with 6 bases of the junction left unmatched. This CDR3 has 16 residues. The CDR3 coding sequence is TGTGCCAGCACTGCGCTAGCGGGGGGTTCCTACAATGAGCAGTTCTTC. The encoded protein is CASTALAGGSYNEQFF.

The CDR3 sequence is CASSSGNIYQETQYF. The CDR3 bases are TGCGCCAGCAGCTCCGGGAATATCTACCAAGAGACCCAGTACTTC. The chain links TRBV5-1 to TRBJ2-5; the D gene is possibly TRBD2 (5 bases). CDR1 SGHRS and CDR2 YFSETQ come from the germline V gene. V gave up 3 bases and J gave up 0 bases, with 12 bases separating them. The CDR3 contains 15 residues.

CDR3: CASRESGVGGYTF. CDR3 DNA sequence: TGTGCCAGCAGGGAATCTGGAGTGGGTGGCTACACCTTC. The chain has TRBV5-6 and TRBJ1-2, with D hard to call. Looked up from germline, CDR1 is SGHDT and CDR2 is YYEEEE. V was cut by 5 bases and J by 7 bases, with 15 bases left in between. The CDR3 extends over 13 amino acids.

The V gene is TRBV19, the J gene TRBJ1-2, with 9 bases aligning to TRBD1. Germline CDR1 reads LNHDA; CDR2 reads SQIVND (reference sequence). The CDR3 covers 16 residues. Germline trimming cut 9 bases from V and 2 bases from J; bases unmatched to any gene: 13. CDR3 sequence: CASRSDRGMGNYGYTF. As DNA, the CDR3 is TGTGCCAGCAGATCGGACAGGGGAATGGGCAACTATGGCTACACCTTC.

The V and J genes are TRBV2 and TRBJ2-7, with 11 nucleotides matching TRBD1. V shed 6 bases, J shed 4 bases, and the junction held 8 bases outside the gene matches. The V gene's germline CDR1 is SNHLY and CDR2 FYNNEI. The CDR3 loop spans 15 amino acids. The CDR3 nucleotides read TGTGCCAGCAGACTACGGACAGGGGGCATATACGAGCAGTACTTC. This encodes CASRLRTGGIYEQYF.